Listed below are T cell receptor beta chains from one sample, sequenced in a study of CD8 T cells in Susac syndrome. TCRdb reprocessed the immunoSEQ multiplex PCR reads via MiXCR and lists one record per CDR3 protein. The sample has about 120,000 distinct CDR3 sequences; 90% to 95% are singletons. Sequencing was carried out using CD8+ T cells from PBMCs. These receptor sequences come from a human donor with Susac syndrome. CDR3s include the opening cysteine and the closing phenylalanine or tryptophan. Fields, in order: V gene, CDR3 length, D gene, clone size, J gene, CDR3 protein, CDR3 DNA. The D gene is left open where the match is weak. Not all rows give a size; the values are once, few, many and, for expanded clones, a class.

>TRBV20-1|15|TRBD2|-|TRBJ2-1
CSARSSSGGDYEQFF
TGCAGTGCTAGATCCTCTAGCGGGGGGGATTATGAGCAGTTCTTC
>TRBV7-3|15|-|-|TRBJ2-7
CASSLNGGSSYEQYF
TGTGCCAGCAGCTTAAATGGGGGGAGCTCCTACGAGCAGTACTTC
>TRBV7-2|11|-|-|TRBJ1-2
CASSFGQGYTF
TGTGCCAGCAGCTTCGGCCAAGGCTACACCTTC
>TRBV12-5|14|-|-|TRBJ1-5
CASGSLVSNQPQHF
TGTGCTAGTGGTTCCTTAGTTAGCAATCAGCCCCAGCATTTT
>TRBV5-1|15|-|-|TRBJ2-3
CASSLGTASTDTQYF
TGCGCCAGCAGCCTGGGAACAGCTAGCACAGATACGCAGTATTTT
>TRBV7-9|14|-|once|TRBJ2-7
CASSLAITRDGQYF
TGTGCCAGCAGCTTAGCGATCACCCGGGACGGGCAGTACTTC
>TRBV30|15|-|-|TRBJ1-5
CAWSPGHHSNQPQHF
TGTGCCTGGAGTCCGGGACACCATAGCAATCAGCCCCAGCATTTT
>TRBV15|15|TRBD1|-|TRBJ1-6
CATSLTRDSNSPLHF
TGTGCCACCAGCCTCACCCGGGACAGCAATTCACCCCTCCACTTT
>TRBV4-1|19|-|-|TRBJ1-1
CASSQDLGSAGGSYTEAFF
TGCGCCAGCAGCCAAGACCTGGGATCAGCGGGGGGTAGCTACACTGAAGCTTTCTTT
>TRBV6-5|13|TRBD1|few|TRBJ1-5
CASSQGVNQPQHF
TGTGCCAGCAGTCAGGGGGTCAATCAGCCCCAGCATTTT